This T cell receptor beta chain was recovered during a study of T cell changes during pregnancy in multiple sclerosis. Generated by immunoSEQ multiplex PCR, the TCRdb table keeps only in-frame clones and is missing some. The repertoire consists of 20,000 to 25,000 clones, with around nine tenths occurring once and the leading ten covering around 7%. About this clone itself: This sample includes further DNA sequences coding for the same CDR3.

Per the germline V gene, CDR1 is LNHNV and CDR2 is YYDKDF (reference sequence). This CDR3 is built from 15 residues. V was clipped by 3 bases and J by 5 bases, with 16 bases between them. This rearrangement joins TRBV15 to TRBJ2-5; D is unresolved. This sample comprised CD8+ T cells from peripheral blood mononuclear cells, obtained in the first trimester of pregnancy. The receptor comes from a female donor with multiple sclerosis, enrolled in a pregnancy study. As DNA, the CDR3 is TGTGCCACCAGCAGTCCCTTGTCGGGTACGGAGACCCAGTACTTC. It translates to CATSSPLSGTETQYF.